A selection of T cell receptor beta chains follows, all from one sample in a study of cytomegalovirus exposure and HLA in healthy donors. Some clones are missing from TCRdb's copy, which holds only in-frame ones; the method was immunoSEQ multiplex PCR. Of under 200,000 clones in the sample, about 72% were seen once. Sequencing was done on a sample of PBMCs. All receptors come from a man younger than 40 in good health and CMV-seropositive. The CDR3 runs from the conserved cysteine through the conserved F or W. The order of the fields is D gene, J gene, V gene, clone size, CDR3 length, CDR3 protein, CDR3 DNA. The D gene is left open where the match is weak. Rows give clone size only sometimes, using once, few, many, or a class for an expanded clone.

>NA|TRBJ2-3|TRBV5-1|NA|14
CASSLEAGTDTQYF
TGCGCCAGCAGCTTGGAAGCCGGCACAGATACGCAGTATTTT
>TRBD1|TRBJ2-7|TRBV11-3|NA|15
CASSSGQGTSYEQYF
TGTGCCAGCAGCTCCGGACAGGGCACCTCCTACGAGCAGTACTTC
>NA|TRBJ2-7|TRBV7-3|NA|14
CASSLGGLQYEQYF
TGTGCCAGCAGCTTAGGGGGCCTCCAGTACGAGCAGTACTTC
>NA|TRBJ1-3|TRBV19|NA|14
CATDKGDSGNTIYF
TGTGCCACCGATAAGGGGGACTCTGGAAACACCATATATTTT
>TRBD2|TRBJ2-1|TRBV7-6|NA|16
CASSLVPSGGSNEQFF
TGTGCCAGCAGCTTAGTGCCTAGCGGGGGTAGTAATGAGCAGTTCTTC
>TRBD1|TRBJ2-7|TRBV2|NA|14
CASTSTGGTAEQYF
TGTGCCAGCACATCGACAGGGGGCACAGCCGAGCAGTACTTC
>NA|TRBJ2-7|TRBV7-2|NA|15
CASNHRDRVAYEQYF
TGTGCCAGCAACCACCGTGACAGAGTAGCCTACGAGCAGTACTTC
>TRBD2|TRBJ2-3|TRBV9|NA|15
CASSLQTSGRDTQYF
TGTGCCAGCAGCCTTCAGACTAGCGGGAGGGATACGCAGTATTTT
>NA|TRBJ1-1|TRBV18|NA|13
CASSLTGNTEAFF
TGTGCCAGCTCATTGACGGGGAACACTGAAGCTTTCTTT
>NA|TRBJ2-7|TRBV7-9|NA|13
CASSTTLSYEQYF
TGTGCCAGCAGTACTACACTCTCCTACGAGCAGTACTTC
>NA|TRBJ2-1|TRBV4-3|NA|15
CASSQDERGYNEQFF
TGCGCCAGCAGCCAAGATGAGAGGGGGTACAATGAGCAGTTCTTC
>NA|TRBJ2-7|TRBV5-6|NA|13
CASSLSFSREQYF
TGTGCCAGCAGCTTGTCCTTTTCGCGAGAGCAGTACTTC
>TRBD1|TRBJ1-2|TRBV29-1|NA|15
CSVDEGQGGKYGYTF
TGCAGCGTTGACGAAGGACAGGGGGGGAAGTATGGCTACACCTTC
>TRBD2|TRBJ2-7|TRBV6-5|NA|15
CASSQTGLAVYEQYF
TGTGCCAGCAGTCAAACCGGACTAGCGGTTTACGAGCAGTACTTC
>TRBD1|TRBJ2-7|TRBV5-1|NA|15
CASSLAGQGAGEQYF
TGCGCCAGCAGCTTGGCAGGACAGGGGGCAGGCGAGCAGTACTTC
>TRBD1|TRBJ1-1|TRBV19|NA|13
CASSWTGSVEAFF
TGTGCCAGTAGCTGGACAGGGAGCGTTGAAGCTTTCTTT
>NA|TRBJ1-1|TRBV18|NA|12
CASSPINTEAFF
TGTGCCAGCTCACCTATAAACACTGAAGCTTTCTTT
>TRBD1|TRBJ2-1|TRBV28|NA|14
CASSLVGQGSEQFF
TGTGCCAGCAGTTTAGTCGGACAGGGGAGTGAGCAGTTCTTC
>TRBD1|TRBJ2-7|TRBV18|NA|14
CASSLMTGSYEQYF
TGTGCCAGCTCACTTATGACAGGGTCCTACGAGCAGTACTTC
>TRBD2|TRBJ2-1|TRBV9|NA|15
CASSVVAGGYNEQFF
TGTGCCAGCAGCGTAGTAGCGGGGGGATACAATGAGCAGTTCTTC
>TRBD1|TRBJ1-2|TRBV28|once|14
CASSLVDRGYGYTF
TGTGCCAGCAGTTTAGTGGACAGGGGTTATGGCTACACCTTC
>TRBD2|TRBJ2-1|TRBV27|NA|15
CASSFSSGGLQEQFF
TGTGCCAGCAGTTTTTCTAGCGGGGGGCTTCAGGAGCAGTTCTTC
>NA|TRBJ1-6|TRBV5-4|NA|15
CASRPTPYGNSPLHF
TGTGCCAGCAGACCCACACCGTATGGTAATTCACCCCTCCACTTT
>NA|TRBJ2-7|TRBV29-1|NA|11
CSVPTTTKQYF
TGCAGCGTTCCGACCACTACGAAGCAGTACTTC
>TRBD1|TRBJ1-6|TRBV27|NA|14
CASSRTGDNSPLHF
TGTGCCAGCAGTAGAACAGGGGATAATTCACCCCTCCACTTT
>NA|TRBJ1-6|TRBV11-2|NA|14
CASSLDGGGSPLHF
TGTGCCAGCAGCTTAGATGGGGGGGGCTCACCCCTCCACTTT
>TRBD1|TRBJ2-7|TRBV19|few|15
CASSAGTGGGYEQYF
TGTGCCAGTAGTGCCGGGACAGGGGGTGGCTACGAGCAGTACTTC
>TRBD1|TRBJ2-7|TRBV27|few|14
CASSPGQGLHEQYF
TGTGCCAGCAGCCCGGGACAGGGGCTGCACGAGCAGTACTTC
>NA|TRBJ2-7|TRBV27|NA|12
CASSPRVGEQYF
TGTGCCAGCAGTCCCCGGGTGGGCGAGCAGTACTTC
>NA|TRBJ1-2|TRBV7-9|NA|13
CASSPSPNYGYTF
TGTGCCAGCAGCCCGAGCCCTAACTATGGCTACACCTTC
>TRBD1|TRBJ1-5|TRBV28|NA|15
CASSNHGTDNQPQHF
TGTGCCAGCAGTAACCATGGGACAGATAATCAGCCCCAGCATTTT
>TRBD1|TRBJ1-2|TRBV28|NA|14
CASSIRQGDYGYTF
TGTGCCAGCAGTATAAGACAGGGGGACTATGGCTACACCTTC
>TRBD2|TRBJ2-5|TRBV27|NA|15
CASSLGTSGVETQYF
TGTGCCAGCAGTCTGGGGACTAGCGGGGTTGAGACCCAGTACTTC
>NA|TRBJ2-7|TRBV6-5|few|13
CASRRTGGGEQYF
TGTGCCAGCAGACGTACGGGGGGCGGTGAGCAGTACTTC
>TRBD1|TRBJ1-1|TRBV19|NA|16
CASSGQGAWMNTEAFF
TGTGCCAGTAGCGGACAGGGGGCTTGGATGAACACTGAAGCTTTCTTT